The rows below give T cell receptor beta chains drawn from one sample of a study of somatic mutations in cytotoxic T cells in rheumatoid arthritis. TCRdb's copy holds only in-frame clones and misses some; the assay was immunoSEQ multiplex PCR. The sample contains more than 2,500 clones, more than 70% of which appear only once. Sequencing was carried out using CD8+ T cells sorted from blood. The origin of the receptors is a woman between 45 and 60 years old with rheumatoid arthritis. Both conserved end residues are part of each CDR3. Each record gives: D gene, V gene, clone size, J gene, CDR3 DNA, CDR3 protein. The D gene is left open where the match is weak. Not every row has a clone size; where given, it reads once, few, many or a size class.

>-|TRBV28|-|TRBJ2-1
TGTGCCAGCAGTTTGGAGGAATCTTTCTACAATGAGCAGTTCTTC
CASSLEESFYNEQFF
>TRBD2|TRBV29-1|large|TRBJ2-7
TGCAGCGTGGGGGGGGGCTACGAGCAGTACTTC
CSVGGGYEQYF
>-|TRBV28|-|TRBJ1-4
TGTGCCAGCAGTTTACATCTGGACAGTTCTAGTGAAAAACTGTTTTTT
CASSLHLDSSSEKLFF
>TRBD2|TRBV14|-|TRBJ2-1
TGTGCCAGCAGCCAACCCGGGACTAGCGCCAATGAGCAGTTCTTC
CASSQPGTSANEQFF
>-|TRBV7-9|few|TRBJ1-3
TGTGCCAGCAGCGGGTCTAGCTCTGGAAACACCATATATTTT
CASSGSSSGNTIYF
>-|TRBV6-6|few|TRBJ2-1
TGTGCCAGCAGTCCAGACTTCGGCAATGAGCAGTTCTTC
CASSPDFGNEQFF
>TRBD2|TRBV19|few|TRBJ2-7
TGTGCCAGTAGTATAGACCCGGGAGGCCCTTACGAGCAGTACTTC
CASSIDPGGPYEQYF
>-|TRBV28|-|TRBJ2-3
TGTGCCAGCAGTGAACTAGCTGAGGTCACAGATACGCAGTATTTT
CASSELAEVTDTQYF
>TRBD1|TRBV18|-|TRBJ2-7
TGTGCCAGCTCATCTGGGACAGGGATTTCCTACGAGCAGTACTTC
CASSSGTGISYEQYF
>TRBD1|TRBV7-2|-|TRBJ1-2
TGTGCCAGCAGCCCGACAGGGAACTATGGCTACACCTTC
CASSPTGNYGYTF
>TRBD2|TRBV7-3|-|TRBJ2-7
TGTGCCAGCAGCTCGGGACTAGCGGGAGGGAGCTCCTACGAGCAGTACTTC
CASSSGLAGGSSYEQYF
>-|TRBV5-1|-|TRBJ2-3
TGCGCCAGCAGAGACAGTTCCACCCCCTCCAGCACAGATACGCAGTATTTT
CASRDSSTPSSTDTQYF
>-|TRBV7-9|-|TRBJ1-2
TGTGCCAGCAGCTTGCCGGGGGTCAACTATGGCTACACCTTC
CASSLPGVNYGYTF
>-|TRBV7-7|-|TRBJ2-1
TGTGCTAGCAGCTTAGAACTCGGCTCCTACAATGAGCAGTTCTTC
CASSLELGSYNEQFF
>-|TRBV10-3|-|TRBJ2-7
TGTGCCATCAGTGAAGAGGAATACTACGAGCAGTACTTC
CAISEEEYYEQYF
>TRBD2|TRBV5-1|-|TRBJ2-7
TGCGCCAGCAGCTTGGAAGTCGGGAGGGCCTTCGAGCAGTACTTC
CASSLEVGRAFEQYF
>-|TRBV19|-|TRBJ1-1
TGTGCCAGTAGTATAGAGGTCAGGTTGAACACTGAAGCTTTCTTT
CASSIEVRLNTEAFF
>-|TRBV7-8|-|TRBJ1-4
TGTGCCAGCAGCTTAACAGAACGGACTAATGAAAAACTGTTTTTT
CASSLTERTNEKLFF
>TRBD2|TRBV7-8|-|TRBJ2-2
TGTGCCAGCAGCCCCCATTGGTTCAGCGGGAGAATGAACACCGGGGAGCTGTTTTTT
CASSPHWFSGRMNTGELFF
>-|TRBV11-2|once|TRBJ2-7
TGTGCCAGCAGCCCATCTCCTGACTACGAGCAGTACTTC
CASSPSPDYEQYF
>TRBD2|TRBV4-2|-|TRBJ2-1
TGTGCCAGCAGCCAAGATAGGGCGGGAGGGGTCGACAATGAGCAGTTCTTC
CASSQDRAGGVDNEQFF
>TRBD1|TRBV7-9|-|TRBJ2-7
TGTGCCAGCAGCTTAACAGGGGTCGAGCAGTACTTC
CASSLTGVEQYF
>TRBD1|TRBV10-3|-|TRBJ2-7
TGTGCCATCAGTGGGGGCCCCGGGACAGGGACCTACGAGCAGTACTTC
CAISGGPGTGTYEQYF
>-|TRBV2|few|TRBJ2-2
TGTGCCAGGACGACAGAGCTGAACACCGGGGAGCTGTTTTTT
CARTTELNTGELFF
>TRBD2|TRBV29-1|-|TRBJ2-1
TGCAGCGTCGCCTCTAGCGGGAGCTATCGTGAGCAGTTCTTC
CSVASSGSYREQFF
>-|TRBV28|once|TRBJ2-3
TGTGCCAGCAGCACGGAGTCGCCTAGCACAGATACGCAGTATTTT
CASSTESPSTDTQYF
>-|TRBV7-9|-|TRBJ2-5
TGTGCCAGCAGCCTAACCAGTAGGGAGGAGACCCAGTACTTC
CASSLTSREETQYF
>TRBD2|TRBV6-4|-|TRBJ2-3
TGTGCCAGCAGTCATGGGGGACTAGCGGGAAACCCGGGCCGCACAGATACGCAGTATTTT
CASSHGGLAGNPGRTDTQYF
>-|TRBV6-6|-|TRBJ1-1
TGTGCCAGCAGTTACCCCGGGAACACTGAAGCTTTCTTT
CASSYPGNTEAFF
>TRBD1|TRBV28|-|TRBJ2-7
TGTGCCAGCCAGACAGGGGGCTACGAGCAGTACTTC
CASQTGGYEQYF
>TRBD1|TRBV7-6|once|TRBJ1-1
TGTGCCAGCAGCTCACAGGGGGCGAACACTGAAGCTTTCTTT
CASSSQGANTEAFF
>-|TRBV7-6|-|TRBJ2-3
TGTGCCAGCAGCCCCCTTGGAGGGCCGGGAGATACGCAGTATTTT
CASSPLGGPGDTQYF
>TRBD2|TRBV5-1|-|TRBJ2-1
TGCGCCAGCAGCTTGGGGACTAGCGGGAGGCCCGAGCAGTTCTTC
CASSLGTSGRPEQFF
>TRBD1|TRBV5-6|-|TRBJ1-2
TGTGCCAGCAGCCTTGGACAGGGGGGTGGCTACACCTTC
CASSLGQGGGYTF
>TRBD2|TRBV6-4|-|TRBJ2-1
TGTGCCAGCAGTGAGGGGGGGGAAGCTTACAATGAGCAGTTCTTC
CASSEGGEAYNEQFF
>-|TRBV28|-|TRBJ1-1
TGTGCCAGCAGTTTTACCAGGACATGGGACACTGAAGCTTTCTTT
CASSFTRTWDTEAFF
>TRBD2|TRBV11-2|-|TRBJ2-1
TGTGCCAGCAGCGCCGGAAGCGGGAGCTACAATGAGCAGTTCTTC
CASSAGSGSYNEQFF